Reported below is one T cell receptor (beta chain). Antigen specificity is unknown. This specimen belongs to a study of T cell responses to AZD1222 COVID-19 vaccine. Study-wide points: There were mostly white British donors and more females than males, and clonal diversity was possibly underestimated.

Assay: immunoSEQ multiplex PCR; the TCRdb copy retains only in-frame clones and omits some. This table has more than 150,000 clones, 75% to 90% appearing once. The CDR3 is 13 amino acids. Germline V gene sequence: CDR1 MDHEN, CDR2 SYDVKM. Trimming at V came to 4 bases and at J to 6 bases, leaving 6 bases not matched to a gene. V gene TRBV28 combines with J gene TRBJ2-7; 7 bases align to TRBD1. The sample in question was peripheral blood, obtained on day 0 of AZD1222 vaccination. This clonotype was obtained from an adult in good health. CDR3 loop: CASSYPDRVEQYF. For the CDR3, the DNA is TGTGCCAGCAGTTACCCCGACAGGGTCGAGCAGTACTTC.